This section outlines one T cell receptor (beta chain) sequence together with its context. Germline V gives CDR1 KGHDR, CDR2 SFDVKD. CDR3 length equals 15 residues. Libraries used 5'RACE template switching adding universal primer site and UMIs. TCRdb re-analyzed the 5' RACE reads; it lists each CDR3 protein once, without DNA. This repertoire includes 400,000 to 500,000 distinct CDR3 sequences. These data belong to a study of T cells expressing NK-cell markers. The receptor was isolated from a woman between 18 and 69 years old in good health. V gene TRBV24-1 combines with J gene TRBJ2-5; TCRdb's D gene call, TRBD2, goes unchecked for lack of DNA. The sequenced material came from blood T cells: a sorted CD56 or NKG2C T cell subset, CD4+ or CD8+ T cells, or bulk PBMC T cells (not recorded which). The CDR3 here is CATSDPARGSETQYF.